This section outlines one T cell receptor (beta chain) sequence together with its context. Its antigen is not known. This entry comes from a study of blood T cells in healthy people across ages. The amount of total RNA extracted per sample was at least 5 micrograms. Findings of the study overall: Both naive CD4+ cell counts and diversity were greater in long-lived donors than in aged donors.

Germline assignment: CDR1 LNHNV and CDR2 YYDKDF (reference sequence). The CDR3 has 16 amino acids. Trimming removed 4 bases from V and 8 bases from J, with 21 bases in between. A sample-barcoded 5' primer and a J-beta primer mix were used in a second PCR of about 7 to 12 cycles. Unique molecular identifiers of 12 random nucleotides labeled each cDNA. TCRdb re-called the 5' RACE reads through MiXCR, storing one row per CDR3 protein. The table lists nearly 800,000 distinct CDR3 sequences, approximately 60% of them singletons. Source material: blood. The chain recombines TRBV15 with TRBJ2-1; a weak D match, TRBD1 (6 bases). The TCR originated in a man in his forties in good health. The CDR3 sequence is CATSIPEGTSRDEQFF. CDR3 DNA: TGTGCCACCAGCATCCCTGAGGGGACATCTCGGGATGAGCAGTTCTTC.